One sample yielded the 11 T cell receptor beta chains listed below, sequenced in a study of T cells in Graves' hyperthyroidism and ophthalmopathy. TCR beta CDR3 sequences were amplified from RNA transcripts. The primer set for the first-round RT-PCR of the TCR CDR3 was HTBI. TCRdb called the multiplex PCR reads again in MiXCR, with one record for every CDR3 protein. The data hold around 800,000 distinct CDR3 sequences, with 35% to 40% observed a single time. Specimen: blood. Source of these receptors: a man aged 18 to 29 with Graves' hyperthyroidism.

The DNA for the CDR3 is TGCGCCAGCAGATACGGGCCCGGAGGACCTGGAAACACCATATATTTT. It specifies CASRYGPGGPGNTIYF. The V and J genes are TRBV5-1 and TRBJ1-3; no definite D call. Trimming stripped 5 bases from V and 2 bases from J, with 17 bases between. The germline V gene has CDR1 SGHRS and CDR2 YFSETQ. This CDR3 has 16 residues.

The V gene is TRBV7-8, the J gene TRBJ1-3, with D possibly matching TRBD1 (5 bases). Germline CDR1 is SGHVS and CDR2 is FQNEAQ. Trimming pared 0 bases from V and 2 bases from J, leaving 11 bases between. The CDR3 spans 16 residues. The CDR3 reads CASSLAWGGAGNTIYF. The CDR3, as DNA: TGTGCCAGCAGCTTAGCGTGGGGGGGGGCTGGAAACACCATATATTTT. Full variable domain (missing parts from reference TRBV7-8 and TRBJ1-3): GAGVSQSPRYKVAKRGQDVALRCDPISGHVSLFWYQQALGQGPEFLTYFQNEAQLDKSGLPSDRFFAERPEGSVSTLKIQRTQQEDSAVYLCASSLAWGGAGNTIYFGEGSWLTVV.

This clonotype appeared many times. V and J are TRBV7-9 and TRBJ1-1; TRBD1 aligns across 9 bases. The ends lost 1 base at V and 10 bases at J; junction bases unmatched: 1. Germline V lookup: CDR1 SEHNR, CDR2 FQNEAQ (reference sequence). This CDR3 is built from 12 residues. This CDR3 is CASSLEDRGAFF. The CDR3 coding sequence is TGTGCCAGCAGCTTAGAGGACAGGGGAGCTTTCTTT.

The chain is built from TRBV2 and TRBJ2-5; maybe TRBD1 (5 bases). Trimming took off 4 bases at V and 5 bases at J, with 20 bases between the two ends. Germline CDR1 SNHLY, CDR2 FYNNEI. The CDR3 is 16 amino acids. As DNA, the CDR3 is TGTGCCAGCAGTGCTGGGGCCTCGTATGCAAGCGAGACCCAGTACTTC. This gives the protein CASSAGASYASETQYF.

The chain joins TRBV12-3 or TRBV12-4 to TRBJ1-1; no definite D call. The CDR3 contains 14 residues. V lost 3 bases to trimming and J lost 7 bases, with 15 bases between them. The CDR3 sequence is CASSFPYPPREAFF. The DNA for the CDR3 is TGTGCCAGCAGTTTCCCCTATCCCCCTCGTGAAGCTTTCTTT.

At least ten counts were recorded for this clonotype. The chain couples TRBV2 to TRBJ2-7; perhaps TRBD2 as D (6 bases). Germline lookup yields CDR1 SNHLY and CDR2 FYNNEI. The CDR3 is made up of 13 amino acids. V lost 3 bases to trimming and J lost 7 bases, with 13 bases between them. The CDR3 region is CASSEVGGGEQYF. The CDR3 DNA follows: TGTGCCAGCAGTGAGGTGGGAGGAGGGGAGCAGTACTTC.

This clonotype was observed at least ten times. The CDR3: CAISESTGDYEQYF. The CDR3 nucleotides are TGTGCCATCAGTGAGTCGACAGGGGACTACGAGCAGTACTTC. The chain combines TRBV10-3 with TRBJ2-7; 8 bases align to TRBD1. The V gene end was trimmed by 0 bases and the J gene end by 3 bases; junction bases not matched to a gene: 1. This CDR3 comprises 14 residues. Germline CDR1 is ENHRY and CDR2 is SYGVKD.

The rearrangement joins TRBV20-1 to TRBJ1-4; D is possibly TRBD1 (5 bases). V lost 0 bases and J 7 bases, leaving 12 bases between the germline ends. The CDR3 is 14 amino acids. Germline CDR1 and CDR2: DFQATT and SNEGSKA (reference sequence). The CDR3 sequence is CSAREDGGREKLFF. CDR3 coding DNA: TGCAGTGCTAGAGAAGACGGGGGACGTGAAAAACTGTTTTTT.

For this clonotype: One end of the junction fails to match germline, which may point to a read error. The chain links TRBV15 to TRBJ2-5, with TRBD1 matching 10 bases. This CDR3 is 16 amino acids long. Looked up from germline, CDR1 is LNHNV and CDR2 is YYDKDF (reference sequence). CDR3 in DNA: TGTGCCGCCAGCAGCTCCGGGACAGGGGTTGGAGAGACCCAGTACTTC. Translated: CAASSSGTGVGETQYF.

The chain is built from TRBV7-2 and TRBJ2-2; 7 nucleotides line up with TRBD1. The V gene's germline CDR1 is SGHTA and CDR2 FQGNSA. CDR3 length: 15 residues. Trimming removed 5 bases from V and 5 bases from J; junction bases left unmatched: 8. The CDR3 nucleotides read TGTGCCAGCAGCCAAGATCTCAGGGGGACCGGGGAGCTGTTTTTT. Encoded protein: CASSQDLRGTGELFF.

This chain uses TRBV25-1 with TRBJ1-4, with D unclear. The germline gives CDR1 MGHDK, CDR2 SYGVNS. V was clipped by 7 bases and J by 0 bases, with 3 bases between them. This CDR3 is 12 amino acids long. CDR3 protein: CASTATNEKLFF. The CDR3, as DNA: TGTGCCAGCACAGCAACTAATGAAAAACTGTTTTTT.